This TCR beta chain was identified in a study of blood T cell repertoires in COVID-19. This clone was counted only a few times. Other DNA sequences in the sample encode the same CDR3. Germline V lookup: CDR1 MRHNA, CDR2 SNTAGT. Trimming took 3 bases from V and 3 from J; bases not matched to a gene: 4. This CDR3 is built from 15 residues. Method: immunoSEQ multiplex PCR; TCRdb's copy keeps in-frame clones and lacks some. Of around 700,000 clones in the sample, 85% to 90% were seen once. The V and J genes are TRBV6-4 and TRBJ2-3; the match to TRBD2 covers 9 bases. This sequence originates from a woman in her late teens or twenties with acute or convalescent COVID-19. Sequenced sample: peripheral blood. Here the CDR3 reads CASSEGSGGTDTQYF. Here the CDR3 DNA reads TGTGCCAGCAGTGAAGGTAGCGGGGGTACAGATACGCAGTATTTT.